These 9 T cell receptor beta chains originate from one sample sequenced in a study of cytomegalovirus exposure and HLA in healthy donors. Primers: 60 Vbeta forward and 13 Jbeta reverse. Profiling relied on immunoSEQ multiplex PCR, and the TCRdb table lists in-frame clones only, not all of them. The table lists around 150,000 clones, roughly 84% of them singletons, with 1.5% to 2.5% in the top ten. The source material was PBMCs. Every receptor here comes from a man aged 18 to 30 in good health and CMV-seronegative.

This chain links TRBV11-3 with TRBJ2-3; a possible D gene is TRBD1 (6 bases). From germline, CDR1 is SGHNT and CDR2 YENEEA. With 5 bases removed from V and 1 base from J, the gap between germline ends came to 10 bases. The CDR3 totals 14 residues. CDR3 in amino acids: CASSPRTGTDTQYF. CDR3 sequence (DNA): TGTGCCAGCAGCCCTCGGACAGGCACAGATACGCAGTATTTT.

The genes are TRBV14 and TRBJ1-6; D unresolved. Germline V gene data show CDR1 as SGHDN and CDR2 as FVKESK. V was pared by 4 bases and J by 6 bases, with 13 bases between. The CDR3 totals 15 residues. In DNA form, the CDR3 reads TGTGCCAGCAGCCTGGACGGACTATTTAATTCACCCCTCCACTTT. The encoded protein is CASSLDGLFNSPLHF.

CDR3 sequence: CASSYARNQPQHF. The DNA of the CDR3 is TGTGCCAGCAGTTACGCCCGGAATCAGCCCCAGCATTTT. The chain carries TRBV6-5 and TRBJ1-5; unclear D gene. V lost 2 bases, J lost 4 bases, and 6 bases lay in between. The CDR3 extends over 13 amino acids. Germline V CDR1 and CDR2: MNHEY, SVGAGI.

The chain combines TRBV7-2 with TRBJ1-2; no clear D. The ends were cut back, 1 base at V and 5 bases at J, with 11 bases in the middle. Germline CDR1 and CDR2: SGHTA and FQGNSA. This CDR3 has 14 residues. CDR3 in amino acids: CASSLGRGWYGYTF. The DNA for the CDR3 is TGTGCCAGCAGCTTAGGTCGGGGATGGTATGGCTACACCTTC.

This chain links TRBV4-1 with TRBJ2-4, with 10 nucleotides matching TRBD2. The length of the CDR3 is 19 residues. V lost 0 bases, J lost 1 base, and 9 bases stayed unmatched. The germline CDR1 and CDR2 sequences are MGHRA and YSYEKL. The CDR3 bases are TGCGCCAGCAGCCAAGAACGGGCTAGCGGGGGACCCGCCAAAAACATTCAGTACTTC. It translates to CASSQERASGGPAKNIQYF.

The gene calls are TRBV4-3 and TRBJ1-4, with TRBD1 matching 10 bases. The trim removed 0 bases at V and 3 bases at J, leaving 4 bases unmatched. The CDR3 length is 17 residues. Germline lookup yields CDR1 LGHNA and CDR2 YSLEER. The CDR3 protein is CASSQDWTGGPNEKLFF. CDR3 coding DNA: TGCGCCAGCAGCCAAGATTGGACAGGGGGTCCTAATGAAAAACTGTTTTTT.

The chain uses TRBV7-2 and TRBJ2-2, with 11 bases lining up with TRBD1. The germline CDR1 and CDR2 sequences are SGHTA and FQGNSA. There are 15 residues in the CDR3. The J segment lost 4 bases and the V segment lost 8 bases, leaving 6 bases of the junction unmatched. In DNA form, the CDR3 reads TGTGCCAGCTCCGGGACAGGGGGTTTCACCGGGGAGCTGTTTTTT. This gives the protein CASSGTGGFTGELFF.

This clone was seen just once. The chain is built from TRBV14 and TRBJ2-7; 14 nucleotides match TRBD2. Germline V gene sequence: CDR1 SGHDN, CDR2 FVKESK. With V trimmed by 1 base and J by 4 bases, 0 bases remained unmatched. CDR3 length equals 15 residues. The CDR3: CASSQGTSGRYEQYF. CDR3 DNA sequence: TGTGCCAGCAGCCAAGGGACTAGCGGGAGGTACGAGCAGTACTTC.

The V gene is TRBV7-3, the J gene TRBJ2-2; a possible D gene is TRBD1 (5 bases). Germline lookup yields CDR1 SGHTA and CDR2 FQGTGA. The CDR3 is made up of 16 amino acids. Trimming shortened V by 3 bases and J by 1 base, and 12 bases separated the two germline ends. For the CDR3, the DNA is TGTGCCAGCAGCTTGGGCAGGGTCCGGAACACCGGGGAGCTGTTTTTT. Its translation is CASSLGRVRNTGELFF.